A single sample gave rise to the 11 T cell receptor beta chains below, sequenced in a study of cytomegalovirus exposure and HLA in healthy donors. Repertoires were generated with immunoSEQ multiplex PCR, while TCRdb's copy carries only in-frame clones and drops some. The sample shows 150,000 or so clones, more than 75% of them seen only once. The specimen was PBMCs. The receptors derive from a woman in her 30s in good health and CMV-seronegative.

The chain employs TRBV2 and TRBJ2-1, with TRBD2 matching over 11 bases. This CDR3 is built from 14 residues. Germline CDR1 is SNHLY and CDR2 is FYNNEI. The J segment lost 4 bases and the V segment lost 7 bases, leaving 3 bases of the junction unmatched. Here the CDR3 DNA reads TGTGCCAGCACTAGCGGGGGGACTTACAATGAGCAGTTCTTC. Translating it yields CASTSGGTYNEQFF.

The chain is built from TRBV4-1 and TRBJ1-1, with TRBD1 identical over 8 bases. The CDR3 has 18 amino acids. The germline V gene has CDR1 MGHRA and CDR2 YSYEKL. Trimming removed 0 bases from V and 6 bases from J; junction bases left unmatched: 15. CDR3: CASSQDPGNRGRLAEAFF. CDR3 DNA: TGCGCCAGCAGCCAAGATCCGGGGAACAGGGGGAGATTGGCTGAAGCTTTCTTT.

The table lists this clone with a count of one. The chain employs TRBV2 and TRBJ1-5, with no clear D. Germline CDR1 and CDR2: SNHLY and FYNNEI. The CDR3 consists of 14 residues. V was clipped by 3 bases and J by 0 bases, with 6 bases between them. In DNA form, the CDR3 reads TGTGCCAGCAGTGAGCAGTCTAGCAATCAGCCCCAGCATTTT. Encoded protein: CASSEQSSNQPQHF.

The V call is TRBV7-6, the J call TRBJ2-7; maybe TRBD1 (6 bases). Between the trimmed V and J ends, which lost 0 bases and 7 bases, there was a span of 16 bases. Germline assignment: CDR1 SGHVS and CDR2 FNYEAQ. This CDR3 contains 15 residues. The CDR3 DNA sequence: TGTGCCAGCAGCTTAGCACAGGGTTCCTCGCTGGAGCAGTACTTC. Amino acid sequence: CASSLAQGSSLEQYF.

The chain combines TRBV29-1 with TRBJ2-7; D gene uncertain. The V gene lost 6 bases and the J gene lost 3 bases, with 15 bases spanning the gap. CDR3 length: 13 amino acids. Germline V gene sequence: CDR1 SQVTM, CDR2 ANQGSEA. CDR3 residues: CSVEQAMVYEQYF. CDR3 bases: TGCAGCGTGGAACAAGCTATGGTCTACGAGCAGTACTTC.

This rearrangement joins TRBV6-5 to TRBJ2-1; the match to TRBD1 covers 7 bases. The CDR3 length is 15 residues. J was trimmed by 4 bases and V by 0 bases; bases with no gene match: 3. Germline assignment: CDR1 MNHEY and CDR2 SVGAGI. DNA for the CDR3: TGTGCCAGCAGTTACTCCTCGGGACAGTACAATGAGCAGTTCTTC. It translates to CASSYSSGQYNEQFF.

Turning to this clone: Distinct nucleotide sequences in the sample also encode this CDR3. This chain joins TRBV6-5 and TRBJ2-7, with D possibly being TRBD2 (6 bases). Trimming cost V 0 bases and J 3 bases, with 6 bases left between them. Germline CDR1 and CDR2: MNHEY and SVGAGI. CDR3 size: 13 residues. The CDR3 sequence: CASSYSEGYEQYF. DNA of the CDR3: TGTGCCAGCAGTTACTCGGAGGGCTACGAGCAGTACTTC.

This sequence joins TRBV4-3 and TRBJ2-7, with a tentative D call TRBD2 (5 bases). In germline, CDR1 is LGHNA, CDR2 YSLEER. The CDR3 has 13 residues. Trimming took 1 base from V and 6 from J, leaving 10 bases between them. The CDR3 spells CASSQGRRREQYF. CDR3 bases: TGCGCCAGCAGCCAAGGTCGGAGGCGCGAGCAGTACTTC.

The chain couples TRBV5-1 to TRBJ2-2, with TRBD1 as a possible D gene (6 bases). V was clipped by 1 base and J by 4 bases, with 11 bases between them. The CDR3 extends over 15 amino acids. Per germline, CDR1 SGHRS and CDR2 YFSETQ. CDR3 sequence (DNA): TGCGCCAGCAGCTTGTTCAACAGGGCCACCGGGGAGCTGTTTTTT. Its protein product is CASSLFNRATGELFF.

The gene calls are TRBV7-8 and TRBJ2-3; tentatively, D is TRBD1 (6 bases). Trimming stripped 1 base from V and 1 base from J, with 9 bases between. The CDR3 has 15 residues. Germline V gene sequence: CDR1 SGHVS, CDR2 FQNEAQ. CDR3 sequence reads: CASSLDRVGTDTQYF. The CDR3 DNA follows: TGTGCCAGCAGCTTAGACAGGGTTGGCACAGATACGCAGTATTTT.

The rearrangement uses TRBV29-1 and TRBJ2-7; D might be TRBD2 (6 bases). This CDR3 contains 14 residues. V dropped 6 bases and J dropped 7 bases, with 22 bases sitting between them. Germline CDR1 is SQVTM and CDR2 is ANQGSEA. The CDR3: CSVGGRNPAAEQYF. For the CDR3, the DNA is TGCAGCGTGGGGGGACGAAATCCCGCGGCGGAGCAGTACTTC.